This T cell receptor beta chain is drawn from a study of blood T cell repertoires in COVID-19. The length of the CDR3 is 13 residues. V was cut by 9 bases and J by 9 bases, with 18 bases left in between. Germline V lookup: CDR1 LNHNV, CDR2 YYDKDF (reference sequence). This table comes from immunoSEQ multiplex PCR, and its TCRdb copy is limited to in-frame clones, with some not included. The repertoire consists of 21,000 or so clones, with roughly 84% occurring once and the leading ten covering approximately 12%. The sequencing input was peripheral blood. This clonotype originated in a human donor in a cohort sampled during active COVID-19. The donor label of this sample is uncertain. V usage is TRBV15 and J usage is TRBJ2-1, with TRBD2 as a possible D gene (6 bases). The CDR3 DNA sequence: TGTGCCACGACCGGGAGTCCATTTATTGAGCAGTTCTTC. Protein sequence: CATTGSPFIEQFF.